This T cell receptor (beta chain) was captured in a study of T cell changes during pregnancy in multiple sclerosis. TCRdb keeps only in-frame clones here, not all; method: immunoSEQ multiplex PCR. The repertoire holds 56,000 or so clones, with about 85% as singletons. The clonotype originates from a female donor with multiple sclerosis, enrolled in a pregnancy study. This specimen was CD4+ T cells from peripheral blood mononuclear cells, taken in the third trimester of pregnancy.

The CDR3 here is CASSQVSTDTQYF. In nucleotides, the CDR3 is TGTGCCAGTAGTCAGGTCAGCACAGATACGCAGTATTTT. This chain connects TRBV19 to TRBJ2-3; D is unresolved. The CDR3 is 13 residues long. The germline V gene encodes CDR1 LNHDA and CDR2 SQIVND (reference sequence). The V end was cut by 5 bases, the J end by 0 bases, with 6 bases between.